The present T cell receptor (beta chain) was sequenced within a study of blood T cell repertoires in COVID-19. The wider study: T cells, B-cell-depleted T cells, or PBMCs provided the cDNA or gDNA that served as material.

This clone was observed a handful of times. The CDR3 covers 15 residues. Germline V gene lookup returns CDR1 SGHTA and CDR2 FQGNSA. The trim removed 4 bases at V and 10 bases at J, leaving 10 bases unmatched. Profiling relied on immunoSEQ multiplex PCR, and the TCRdb table lists in-frame clones only, not all of them. The sample lists some 100,000 clones; approximately 80% were seen once. Sequenced sample: peripheral blood. This receptor was taken from a woman in her seventies with acute or convalescent COVID-19. The genes are TRBV7-2 and TRBJ1-6; 7 bases map to TRBD1. The CDR3, as DNA: TGTGCCAGCAGCTCTACAGGGGCCGAGGGGTCACCCCTCCACTTT. Amino acid sequence: CASSSTGAEGSPLHF. Together with reference TRBV7-2 and TRBJ1-6, the CDR3 gives the full variable domain: GAGVSQSPSNKVTEKGKDVELRCDPISGHTALYWYRQSLGQGLEFLIYFQGNSAPDKSGLPSDRFSAERTGGSVSTLTIQRTQQEDSAVYLCASSSTGAEGSPLHFGNGTRLTVT.